The 25 T cell receptor beta chains below all came from one sample that was sequenced in a study of spatial heterogeneity in lung cancer. TCRdb re-derived calls from the 5' RACE reads in MiXCR, one entry per CDR3 protein. The sample shows over 95,000 distinct CDR3 sequences, about a tenth of them seen only once. Noted time point: blood at routine non-recurrence follow-up after resection. Sequenced material: PBMCs, taken at follow-up. These receptors were obtained from a female donor with early-stage non-small cell lung cancer.

This clonotype has only one observation. A much larger clone differs by one base, so this may be a read error. The V gene is TRBV11-2, the J gene TRBJ2-2; no clear D. This CDR3 is built from 13 residues. Germline CDR1 reads SGHAT; CDR2 reads FQNNGV. With 4 bases removed from V and 6 bases from J, the gap between germline ends came to 9 bases. The CDR3 DNA follows: TGTGCCAGCAGCTCCTCATTTCCCGGGGAGCTGTTTTTT. It yields the protein CASSSSFPGELFF.

This clonotype was counted between two and nine times. The chain employs TRBV4-1 and TRBJ2-7; 8 positions match TRBD2. Per the germline V gene, CDR1 is MGHRA and CDR2 is YSYEKL. This CDR3 spans 15 amino acids. V trimming: 4 bases; J trimming: 0 bases; junction bases outside the gene matches: 5. CDR3 protein: CASSPQRGTSYEQYF. The CDR3 DNA is TGCGCCAGCAGCCCCCAGCGGGGGACCTCCTACGAGCAGTACTTC.

This clonotype was observed a few times. An end of the junction does not agree with germline; a read error may underlie this. This chain joins TRBV30 and TRBJ1-5; D is perhaps TRBD1 (5 bases). The CDR3 consists of 14 residues. The V gene's germline CDR1 is GTSNPN and CDR2 SVGIG (reference sequence). CDR3 coding DNA: TGTGACTGGAAGCAGGGTTTCGGTAATCAGCCCCAGCATTTT. Translating gives CDWKQGFGNQPQHF.

A few counts support this clonotype. The CDR3, as DNA: TGTGCCAGCTCAGACTCACGGGAGCAGTTCTTC. Its protein is CASSDSREQFF. This rearrangement joins TRBV18 to TRBJ2-1; D is uncertain. This CDR3 has 11 amino acids. Trimming pared 5 bases from V and 10 bases from J, leaving 9 bases between. From germline, CDR1 is KGHSH and CDR2 LQKENI.

The rearrangement joins TRBV19 to TRBJ2-3; TRBD1 is a possible D gene (5 bases). Trimming removed 5 bases from V and 5 bases from J, with 17 bases in between. The germline CDR1 and CDR2 sequences are LNHDA and SQIVND (reference sequence). This CDR3 contains 15 residues. The CDR3 spells CASSLTAVSLDTQYF. CDR3 in DNA: TGTGCCAGTAGTCTGACAGCAGTCAGTCTAGATACGCAGTATTTT.

This clonotype was counted between two and nine times. The J gene is TRBJ1-4, the V gene TRBV5-4; possibly TRBD1 for D (6 bases). The CDR3 is made up of 16 amino acids. Trimming pared 3 bases from V and 1 base from J, leaving 13 bases between. Germline V CDR1 and CDR2: SGHNT, YYREEE (reference sequence). CDR3 amino acids: CASSYEQGRTNEKLFF. For the CDR3, the DNA is TGTGCCAGCAGCTACGAACAGGGTAGAACTAATGAAAAACTGTTTTTT.

This clonotype was detected a few times. CDR3 loop: CASNPRLSGANVLTF. In DNA, the CDR3 is TGTGCCAGCAACCCCAGGCTCTCTGGGGCCAACGTCCTGACTTTC. The rearrangement uses TRBV28 and TRBJ2-6, with no clear D. CDR3 length: 15 residues. Germline CDR1 reads MDHEN; CDR2 reads SYDVKM. Trimming cost V 7 bases and J 0 bases, with 10 bases left between them. Variable domain in full (rest from reference TRBV28 and TRBJ2-6): DVKVTQSSRYLVKRTGEKVFLECVQDMDHENMFWYRQDPGLGLRLIYFSYDVKMKEKGDIPEGYSVSREKKERFSLILESASTNQTSMYLCASNPRLSGANVLTFGAGSRLTVL.

The rearrangement uses TRBV27 and TRBJ2-3; 14 bases match TRBD2. Unmatched junction bases numbered 8, after V lost 5 bases and J lost 4 bases. Per the germline V gene, CDR1 is MNHEY and CDR2 is SMNVEV (reference sequence). This CDR3 has 17 amino acids. CDR3 in DNA: TGTGCCAGCAGTCGCCCTAGGACTAGCGGGAGGCCAGATACGCAGTATTTT. Encoded protein: CASSRPRTSGRPDTQYF.

V usage is TRBV21-1 and J usage is TRBJ2-3. TRBV21-1 is a pseudogene. This CDR3 is 14 amino acids long. CDR3 bases: TGTGCCAGCAGCAAAGCTAGGAGCACAGATACGCAGTATTTT. Protein: CASSKARSTDTQYF.

The sample holds many counts of this clonotype. The rearrangement links TRBV9 to TRBJ1-1; 10 nucleotides match TRBD1. The CDR3 runs 16 residues. Germline trimming cut 6 bases from V and 0 bases from J; bases unmatched to any gene: 8. CDR1 and CDR2 (germline): SGDLS, YYNGEE. CDR3 protein: CASNGDRGLMNTEAFF. The DNA of the CDR3 is TGTGCCAGCAACGGAGACAGGGGGCTCATGAACACTGAAGCTTTCTTT. Supplemented by reference TRBV9 and TRBJ1-1, the full variable domain reads DSGVTQTPKHLITATGQRVTLRCSPRSGDLSVYWYQQSLDQGLQFLIQYYNGEERAKGNILERFSAQQFPDLHSELNLSSLELGDSALYFCASNGDRGLMNTEAFFGQGTRLTVV.

This clonotype showed up just a few times. J is TRBJ2-7 and V is TRBV27; 14 bases map to TRBD2. The V segment lost 4 bases and the J segment 5 bases; nucleotides outside the gene matches: 4. CDR3 length: 15 amino acids. Germline lookup yields CDR1 MNHEY and CDR2 SMNVEV (reference sequence). The CDR3 protein is CASSSRLAGGDEQYV. The DNA of the CDR3 is TGTGCCAGCAGTTCCCGACTAGCGGGAGGGGACGAGCAGTACGTC.

This sequence joins TRBV28 and TRBJ1-3; tentative D call: TRBD1 (6 bases). V lost 5 bases and J lost 1, with 15 bases in between. The CDR3 runs 16 residues. Looked up from germline, CDR1 is MDHEN and CDR2 is SYDVKM. The CDR3: CASSPPGAESGNTIYF. CDR3 sequence (DNA): TGTGCCAGCAGTCCACCAGGGGCAGAGTCTGGAAACACCATATATTTT.

This clonotype was detected a few times. The chain couples TRBV20-1 to TRBJ2-5; 8 bases map to TRBD1. Germline CDR1 reads DFQATT; CDR2 reads SNEGSKA (reference sequence). CDR3 length: 14 residues. Trimming took 0 bases from V and 5 from J; bases not matched to a gene: 5. CDR3 loop: CSARDSGGAETQYF. The CDR3 bases are TGCAGTGCTAGAGATTCAGGGGGCGCGGAGACCCAGTACTTC.

The chain employs TRBV30 and TRBJ2-2; 7 nucleotides line up with TRBD2. The ends lost 3 bases at V and 0 bases at J; junction bases unmatched: 4. Germline loops: CDR1 GTSNPN, CDR2 SVGIG (reference sequence). This CDR3 region has 15 residues. The CDR3, as DNA: TGTGCCTGGAGCGCCGGGACTACGAACACCGGGGAGCTGTTTTTT. Translated: CAWSAGTTNTGELFF.

The rearrangement joins TRBV10-3 to TRBJ2-7; 12 bases are a match to TRBD2. The CDR3 is 15 residues long. V gave up 8 bases and J gave up 6 bases; unmatched junction bases: 11. Germline assignment: CDR1 ENHRY and CDR2 SYGVKD. CDR3 residues: CAIQTSGSNIGEQYF. CDR3 coding DNA: TGTGCCATCCAGACTAGCGGGAGCAATATCGGCGAGCAGTACTTC.

This clonotype showed up just a few times. The chain recombines TRBV9 with TRBJ2-7, with TRBD1 identical over 10 bases. The CDR3 sequence is 16 residues long. The germline V gene encodes CDR1 SGDLS and CDR2 YYNGEE. Germline trimming cut 0 bases from V and 5 bases from J; bases unmatched to any gene: 8. The CDR3 region has the DNA TGTGCCAGCAGCGTAGGGCTGGGACAGGGGTTAGACGAGCAGTACTTC. Its protein product is CASSVGLGQGLDEQYF.

The rearrangement uses TRBV7-9 and TRBJ2-2; possible D gene TRBD2, 6 bases. CDR1 and CDR2 (germline): SEHNR, FQNEAQ (reference sequence). The ends were cut back, 5 bases at V and 2 bases at J, with 12 bases in the middle. The CDR3 is 15 residues long. CDR3 sequence: CASSVRLENTGELFF. In nucleotides, the CDR3 is TGTGCCAGCAGCGTCCGACTAGAAAACACCGGGGAGCTGTTTTTT.

This clonotype occurred many times. The chain links TRBV7-9 to TRBJ2-4; unclear D gene. CDR3 size: 13 residues. Trimming cost V 1 base and J 12 bases, with 13 bases left between them. Germline V CDR1 and CDR2: SEHNR, FQNEAQ (reference sequence). The DNA for the CDR3 is TGTGCCAGCAGCTTAGGAGCGTCCCCACCTCAGTACTTC. Protein product: CASSLGASPPQYF.

This clonotype showed up just a few times. The J gene is TRBJ2-3, the V gene TRBV20-1; 8 bases map to TRBD2. The CDR3 length is 12 residues. The V segment lost 6 bases and the J segment 2 bases; nucleotides outside the gene matches: 1. Per germline, CDR1 DFQATT and CDR2 SNEGSKA (reference sequence). This chain's CDR3 is CSAGGATDTQYF. CDR3 DNA sequence: TGCAGTGCCGGGGGGGCCACAGATACGCAGTATTTT.

The chain carries TRBV7-9 and TRBJ2-5; D is ambiguous. Deletions cut 5 bases from V and 2 bases from J, with 12 bases between. The germline gives CDR1 SEHNR, CDR2 FQNEAQ (reference sequence). The CDR3 is 14 amino acids. The CDR3 sequence: CASSLPAAQETQYF. The DNA of the CDR3 is TGTGCCAGCAGCCTTCCGGCGGCACAAGAGACCCAGTACTTC. Full variable domain (rest looked up from reference TRBV7-9 and TRBJ2-5): DTGVSQNPRHKITKRGQNVTFRCDPISEHNRLYWYRQTLGQGPEFLTYFQNEAQLEKSRLLSDRFSAERPKGSFSTLEIQRTEQGDSAMYLCASSLPAAQETQYFGPGTRLLVL.

This clonotype came up many times. The junction and the germline gene differ at one end; a read error may be behind it. The V call is TRBV6-5, the J call TRBJ2-1; perhaps TRBD2 as D (5 bases). The CDR3 totals 13 residues. Germline V gene sequence: CDR1 MNHEY, CDR2 SVGAGI. The CDR3 DNA sequence: TGTGCCAGCAGTTACTCGGCGGACTTCCCCCTTCTCTTC. It translates to CASSYSADFPLLF.

This clonotype showed up many times. This sequence joins TRBV6-5 and TRBJ2-7; possibly TRBD2 for D (5 bases). CDR1 is MNHEY, CDR2 SVGAGI, per germline. The germline V and J ends were trimmed by 0 bases and 2 bases, with 11 bases remaining between them. The CDR3 has 15 amino acids. The CDR3: CASSYSSGGAYEQYF. CDR3 DNA: TGTGCCAGCAGTTACTCGAGTGGAGGTGCCTACGAGCAGTACTTC.

This rearrangement joins TRBV28 to TRBJ2-7; 11 positions match TRBD2. The ends lost 5 bases at V and 7 bases at J; junction bases unmatched: 10. The CDR3 consists of 15 residues. The V gene's germline CDR1 is MDHEN and CDR2 SYDVKM. The DNA for the CDR3 is TGTGCCAGCAGTCCACCGGGACTAGCGGCCTCAGAGCAGTACTTC. This encodes CASSPPGLAASEQYF.

This clonotype was detected many times. The rearrangement joins TRBV5-1 to TRBJ1-1, with a weak D call TRBD1 (6 bases). Trimming took off 0 bases at V and 3 bases at J, with 9 bases between the two ends. Germline CDR1 and CDR2: SGHRS and YFSETQ. The CDR3 is made up of 14 amino acids. CDR3 DNA: TGCGCCAGCAGCTTGGGTCCAGGGGACACTGAAGCTTTCTTT. Protein: CASSLGPGDTEAFF.

In its sample, this clonotype was seen a few times. This chain uses TRBV4-2 with TRBJ2-1; D is possibly TRBD2 (5 bases). Germline CDR1 reads LGHNA; CDR2 reads YNFKEQ. The CDR3 covers 14 residues. Trimming cost V 4 bases and J 8 bases, with 15 bases left between them. This CDR3 reads CASSLAGLEDEQFF. The DNA for the CDR3 is TGTGCCAGCAGCCTGGCCGGTTTGGAGGATGAGCAGTTCTTC.